The source of this T cell receptor beta chain is a study of blood T cell repertoires in COVID-19. Whole-study context: From T cells, B-cell-depleted T cells, or PBMCs came the material, which was cDNA or gDNA.

Patients at the Seattle site were enrolled during active infection and followed longitudinally. Libraries were prepared by immunoSEQ multiplex PCR; TCRdb keeps only in-frame clonotypes and omits some of them. The sample records roughly 250,000 clones, about 85% being singletons. Trimming cost V 6 bases and J 10 bases, with 13 bases left between them. This CDR3 has 13 residues. The rearrangement links TRBV6-7 to TRBJ1-6; possibly TRBD1 for D (5 bases). TRBV6-7 counts as an open reading frame of uncertain function. The receptor's source is a human donor with COVID-19, enrolled during active disease. The donor label of this sample is uncertain. Sequencing was carried out using peripheral blood. CDR3 amino acids: CASRGGAGSPLHF. CDR3 nucleotide sequence: TGTGCCAGCAGGGGAGGGGCGGGCTCACCCCTCCACTTT.